One and the same sample provided the 4 T cell receptor beta chains below, sequenced in a study of blood T cell repertoires in COVID-19. The method was immunoSEQ multiplex PCR; TCRdb's version includes in-frame clones alone and lacks a portion of them. The sample holds about 300,000 clones, approximately 85% seen once. Sequenced sample: peripheral blood. These receptors all come from a human donor in a cohort sampled during active COVID-19.

This clone has a single count. The chain employs TRBV4-2 and TRBJ2-1; no clear D. Germline V gene data show CDR1 as LGHNA and CDR2 as YNFKEQ. Trimming removed 0 bases from V and 0 bases from J, with 6 bases in between. The CDR3 contains 15 residues. The CDR3 region has the DNA TGTGCCAGCAGCCAAGACCGTTACTCCTACAATGAGCAGTTCTTC. It encodes CASSQDRYSYNEQFF.

The chain employs TRBV5-6 and TRBJ2-5; D possibly corresponds to TRBD1 (5 bases). With 0 bases removed from V and 6 bases from J, the gap between germline ends came to 9 bases. The length of the CDR3 is 13 residues. Germline CDR1 and CDR2: SGHDT and YYEEEE. CDR3: CASSLGRVKTQYF. The CDR3 nucleotides are TGTGCCAGCAGCTTGGGCAGGGTGAAGACCCAGTACTTC.

The chain combines TRBV27 with TRBJ2-1, with 8 bases that match TRBD1. V was clipped by 6 bases and J by 3 bases; unmatched bases: 7. The CDR3 is 15 residues long. Germline-derived CDR1 and CDR2 are MNHEY and SMNVEV (reference sequence). CDR3 sequence: CASRSSGTGYNEQFF. DNA of the CDR3: TGTGCCAGCAGGAGCTCCGGGACAGGCTACAATGAGCAGTTCTTC.

The rearrangement uses TRBV29-1 and TRBJ2-5; TRBD1 is a possible D gene (5 bases). Germline assignment: CDR1 SQVTM and CDR2 ANQGSEA. The CDR3 covers 12 residues. The germline V and J ends were trimmed by 2 bases and 7 bases, with 11 bases remaining between them. The CDR3 sequence is CSVEIGQGTQYF. The CDR3 region has the DNA TGCAGCGTTGAAATCGGGCAGGGGACCCAGTACTTC.